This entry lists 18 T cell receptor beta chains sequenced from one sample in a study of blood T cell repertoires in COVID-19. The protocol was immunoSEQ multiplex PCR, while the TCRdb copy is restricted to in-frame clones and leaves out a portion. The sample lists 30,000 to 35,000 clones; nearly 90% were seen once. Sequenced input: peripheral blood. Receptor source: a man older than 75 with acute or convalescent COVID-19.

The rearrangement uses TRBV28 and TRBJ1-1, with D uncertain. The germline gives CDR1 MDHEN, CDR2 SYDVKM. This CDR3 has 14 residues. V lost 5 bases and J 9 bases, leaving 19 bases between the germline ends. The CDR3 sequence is CASSLSPQTEKAFF. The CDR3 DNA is TGTGCCAGCAGTCTATCCCCTCAAACGGAGAAAGCTTTCTTT.

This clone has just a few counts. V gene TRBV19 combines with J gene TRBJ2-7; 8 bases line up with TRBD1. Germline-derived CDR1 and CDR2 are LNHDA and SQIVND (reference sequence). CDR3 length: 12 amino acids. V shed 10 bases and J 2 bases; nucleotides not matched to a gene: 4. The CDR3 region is CATGQGAYEQYF. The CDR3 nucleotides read TGTGCCACAGGACAGGGAGCCTACGAGCAGTACTTC.

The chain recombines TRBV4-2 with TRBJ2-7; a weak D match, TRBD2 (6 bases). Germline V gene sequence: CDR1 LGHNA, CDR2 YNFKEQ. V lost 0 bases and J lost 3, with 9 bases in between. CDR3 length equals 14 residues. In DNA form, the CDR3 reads TGTGCCAGCAGCCAAGACAGGGACTTCTACGAGCAGTACTTC. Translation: CASSQDRDFYEQYF.

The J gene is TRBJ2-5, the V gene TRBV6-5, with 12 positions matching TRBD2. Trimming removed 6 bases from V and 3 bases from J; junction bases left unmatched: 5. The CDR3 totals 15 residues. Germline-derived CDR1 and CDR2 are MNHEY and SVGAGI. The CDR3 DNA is TGTGCCAGCAGCAGAGGACTAGCGGGGAAAGAGACCCAGTACTTC. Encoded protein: CASSRGLAGKETQYF.

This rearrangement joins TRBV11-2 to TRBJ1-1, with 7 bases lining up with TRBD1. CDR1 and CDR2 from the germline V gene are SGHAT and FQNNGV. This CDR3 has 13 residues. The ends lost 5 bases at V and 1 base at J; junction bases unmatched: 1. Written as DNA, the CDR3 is TGTGCCAGCAGCCGGACAGGGAACACTGAAGCTTTCTTT. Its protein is CASSRTGNTEAFF.

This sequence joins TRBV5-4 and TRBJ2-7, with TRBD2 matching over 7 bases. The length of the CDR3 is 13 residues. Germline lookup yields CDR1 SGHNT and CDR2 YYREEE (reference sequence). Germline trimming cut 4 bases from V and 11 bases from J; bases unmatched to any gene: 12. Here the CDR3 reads CASSLWTRPSEYF. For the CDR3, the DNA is TGTGCCAGCAGCCTATGGACTAGACCTAGTGAGTACTTC.

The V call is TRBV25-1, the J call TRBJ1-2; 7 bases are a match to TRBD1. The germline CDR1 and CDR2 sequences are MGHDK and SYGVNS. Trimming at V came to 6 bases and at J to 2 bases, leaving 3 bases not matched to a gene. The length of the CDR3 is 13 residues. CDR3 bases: TGTGCCAGCAGCAGGGACAGCAACTATGGCTACACCTTC. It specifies CASSRDSNYGYTF.

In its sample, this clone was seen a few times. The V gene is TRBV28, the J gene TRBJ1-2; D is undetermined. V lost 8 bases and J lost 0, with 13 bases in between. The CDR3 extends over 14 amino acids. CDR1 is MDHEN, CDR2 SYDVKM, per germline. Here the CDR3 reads CASLDGYTNYGYTF. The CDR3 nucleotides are TGTGCCAGCCTCGACGGGTACACTAACTATGGCTACACCTTC.

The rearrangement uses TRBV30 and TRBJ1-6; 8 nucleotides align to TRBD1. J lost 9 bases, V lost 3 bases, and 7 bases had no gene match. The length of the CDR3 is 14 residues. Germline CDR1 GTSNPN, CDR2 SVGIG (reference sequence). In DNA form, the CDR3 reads TGTGCCTGGAGCGGTGGACAGGGAGGTTCACCCCTCCACTTT. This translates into CAWSGGQGGSPLHF.

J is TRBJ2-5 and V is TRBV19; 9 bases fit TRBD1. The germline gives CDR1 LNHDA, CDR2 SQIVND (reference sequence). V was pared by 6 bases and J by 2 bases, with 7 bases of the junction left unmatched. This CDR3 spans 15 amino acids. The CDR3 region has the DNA TGTGCCAGTAGGGACCGGGACAGGGCTCAAGAGACCCAGTACTTC. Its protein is CASRDRDRAQETQYF.

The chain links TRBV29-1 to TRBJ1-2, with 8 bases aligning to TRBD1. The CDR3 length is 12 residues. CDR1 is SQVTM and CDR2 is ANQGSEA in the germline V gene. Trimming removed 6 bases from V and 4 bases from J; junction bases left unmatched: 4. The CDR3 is CSVVDRAYGYTF. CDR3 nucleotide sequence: TGCAGCGTCGTGGACAGGGCCTATGGCTACACCTTC. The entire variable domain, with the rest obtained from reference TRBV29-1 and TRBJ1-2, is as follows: SAVISQKPSRDICQRGTSLTIQCQVDSQVTMMFWYRQQPGQSLTLIATANQGSEATYESGFVIDKFPISRPNLTFSTLTVSNMSPEDSSIYLCSVVDRAYGYTFGSGTRLTVV.

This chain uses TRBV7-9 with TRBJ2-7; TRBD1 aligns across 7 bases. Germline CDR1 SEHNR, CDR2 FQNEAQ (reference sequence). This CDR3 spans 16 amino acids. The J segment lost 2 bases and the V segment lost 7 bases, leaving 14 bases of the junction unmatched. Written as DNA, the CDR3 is TGTGCCAGCACCCCTTGGTTAGGGACAGACCCCTACGAGCAGTACTTC. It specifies CASTPWLGTDPYEQYF.

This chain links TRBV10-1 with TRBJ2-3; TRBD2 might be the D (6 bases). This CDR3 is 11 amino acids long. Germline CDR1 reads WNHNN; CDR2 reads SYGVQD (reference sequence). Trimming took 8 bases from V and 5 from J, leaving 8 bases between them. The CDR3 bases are TGCGCCAGCTCGCGGGAAGATACGCAGTATTTT. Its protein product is CASSREDTQYF.

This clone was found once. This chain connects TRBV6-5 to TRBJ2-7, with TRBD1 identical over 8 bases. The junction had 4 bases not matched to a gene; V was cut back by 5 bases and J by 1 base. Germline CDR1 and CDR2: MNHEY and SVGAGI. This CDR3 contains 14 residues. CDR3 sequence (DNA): TGTGCCAGCAGTAAGGACAGGGCATCCTACGAGCAGTACTTC. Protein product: CASSKDRASYEQYF.

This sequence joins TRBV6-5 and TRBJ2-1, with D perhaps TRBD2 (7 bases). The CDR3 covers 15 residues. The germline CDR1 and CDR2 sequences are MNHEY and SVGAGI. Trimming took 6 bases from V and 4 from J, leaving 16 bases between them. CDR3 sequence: CASRALGGGYNEQFF. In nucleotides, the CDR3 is TGTGCCAGCAGAGCTTTAGGGGGGGGTTACAATGAGCAGTTCTTC.

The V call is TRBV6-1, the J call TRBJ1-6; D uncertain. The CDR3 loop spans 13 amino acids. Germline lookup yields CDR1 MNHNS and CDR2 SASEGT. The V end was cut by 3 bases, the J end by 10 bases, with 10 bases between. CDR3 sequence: CASSDRVDSPLHF. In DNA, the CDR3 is TGTGCCAGCAGTGATCGGGTAGACTCACCCCTCCACTTT.

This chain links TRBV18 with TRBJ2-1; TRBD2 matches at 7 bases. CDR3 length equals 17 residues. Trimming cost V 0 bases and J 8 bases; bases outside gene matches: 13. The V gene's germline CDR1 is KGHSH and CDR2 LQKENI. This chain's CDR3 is CASSPPMGTRGDHEQFF. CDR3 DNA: TGTGCCAGCTCACCACCGATGGGAACCCGGGGGGACCATGAGCAGTTCTTC. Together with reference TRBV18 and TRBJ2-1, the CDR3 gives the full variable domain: NAGVMQNPRHLVRRRGQEARLRCSPMKGHSHVYWYRQLPEEGLKFMVYLQKENIIDESGMPKERFSAEFPKEGPSILRIQQVVRGDSAAYFCASSPPMGTRGDHEQFFGPGTRLTVL.

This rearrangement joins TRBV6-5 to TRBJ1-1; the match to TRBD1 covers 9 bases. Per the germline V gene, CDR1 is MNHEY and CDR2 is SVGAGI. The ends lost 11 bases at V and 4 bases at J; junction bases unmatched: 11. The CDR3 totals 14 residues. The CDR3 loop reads CAGRQGEEGTEAFF. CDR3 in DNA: TGTGCCGGGAGACAGGGGGAGGAGGGCACTGAAGCTTTCTTT.